These 6 T cell receptor beta chains came from one sample sequenced in a study of blood T cell repertoires in COVID-19. Repertoires were generated with immunoSEQ multiplex PCR, while TCRdb's copy carries only in-frame clones and drops some. The sample lists roughly 18,000 clones, approximately 90% seen once, with 15% to 20% in the top ten. Specimen: peripheral blood. The source is a human donor in a cohort sampled during active COVID-19.

The rearrangement uses TRBV6-5 and TRBJ2-3; 11 nucleotides match TRBD2. The CDR3 runs 15 residues. Germline V lookup: CDR1 MNHEY, CDR2 SVGAGI. Trimming at V came to 7 bases and at J to 10 bases, leaving 13 bases not matched to a gene. The CDR3 region is CASTHELAGASPQYF. CDR3 coding DNA: TGTGCCAGCACCCACGAACTAGCGGGAGCGAGTCCGCAGTATTTT.

J is TRBJ1-1 and V is TRBV20-1; the match to TRBD1 covers 7 bases. Germline CDR1 DFQATT, CDR2 SNEGSKA (reference sequence). J lost 4 bases, V lost 3 bases, and 5 bases had no gene match. This CDR3 is 13 amino acids long. The CDR3 region is CSASKGASTEAFF. The CDR3 DNA follows: TGCAGTGCTAGTAAGGGGGCGAGCACTGAAGCTTTCTTT.

The rearrangement links TRBV10-2 to TRBJ2-7, with TRBD2 identical over 7 bases. The CDR3 sequence is 14 residues long. CDR1 and CDR2 from the germline V gene are WSHSY and SAAADI. Trimming cost V 7 bases and J 4 bases; bases outside gene matches: 10. The CDR3 region is CASTRSAGAYEQYF. In DNA form, the CDR3 reads TGCGCCAGCACCAGGAGTGCGGGAGCGTACGAGCAGTACTTC.

J is TRBJ2-1 and V is TRBV6-2 or TRBV6-3; D gene ambiguous. This CDR3 has 11 amino acids. The germline V and J ends were trimmed by 4 bases and 10 bases, with 8 bases remaining between them. The germline gives CDR1 MNHEY, CDR2 SVGEGT. The CDR3, as DNA: TGTGCCAGCAGTTCTACCTTGGAGCAGTTCTTC. It codes for CASSSTLEQFF.

The chain is built from TRBV3-1 (or the pseudogene TRBV3-2) and TRBJ1-2; D perhaps matches TRBD1 (5 bases). This CDR3 comprises 14 residues. Trimming left V 0 bases short and J 5 bases short, with 10 bases between. The V gene's germline CDR1 is LGHDT and CDR2 YNNKEL (reference sequence). This CDR3 is CASSQDGAGYGYTF. The CDR3 coding sequence is TGTGCCAGCAGCCAAGATGGGGCAGGGTATGGCTACACCTTC.

The chain employs TRBV7-9 and TRBJ1-1; 7 bases are a match to TRBD1. The CDR3 totals 17 residues. The germline V gene has CDR1 SEHNR and CDR2 FQNEAQ (reference sequence). V was clipped by 3 bases and J by 5 bases; unmatched bases: 15. This CDR3 is CASSFIIGQGVPTEAFF. CDR3 DNA sequence: TGTGCCAGCAGCTTTATAATCGGTCAGGGGGTTCCGACTGAAGCTTTCTTT.